These 8 T cell receptor beta chains originate from one sample sequenced in a study of cytomegalovirus exposure and HLA in healthy donors. The primer mix had 60 Vbeta and 13 Jbeta primers. Sequencing used immunoSEQ multiplex PCR; TCRdb keeps in-frame clones, though not all of them. The sample carries under 90,000 clones, 75% recorded once. The sample was PBMCs. The receptors originated from a man aged 35 to 55 in good health and CMV-seronegative.

The J gene is TRBJ1-3, the V gene TRBV6-5; no clear D. V was pared by 6 bases and J by 0 bases, with 6 bases between. The CDR3 contains 13 residues. In germline, CDR1 is MNHEY, CDR2 SVGAGI. The CDR3 DNA reads as TGTGCCAGCAGCGACAACTCTGGAAACACCATATATTTT. It specifies CASSDNSGNTIYF.

This chain links TRBV27 with TRBJ2-1; maybe TRBD1 (6 bases). V lost 4 bases to trimming and J lost 7 bases, with 14 bases between them. In germline, CDR1 is MNHEY, CDR2 SMNVEV (reference sequence). This CDR3 is built from 14 residues. The CDR3: CASSSDPDSNEQFF. CDR3 nucleotide sequence: TGTGCCAGCAGTTCTGACCCGGACAGTAATGAGCAGTTCTTC.

The chain has TRBV5-6 and TRBJ1-1, with D possibly TRBD1 on 6 matching bases. This CDR3 has 15 residues. The V gene's germline CDR1 is SGHDT and CDR2 YYEEEE. V was pared by 0 bases and J by 4 bases, with 13 bases between. The DNA of the CDR3 is TGTGCCAGCAGCTTGGGAGTGGGGGCGCGCACTGAAGCTTTCTTT. It translates to CASSLGVGARTEAFF.

V and J are TRBV5-1 and TRBJ2-3, with a tentative D call TRBD2 (7 bases). Germline CDR1 SGHRS, CDR2 YFSETQ. The CDR3 consists of 14 residues. Trimming took 3 bases from V and 1 from J, leaving 9 bases between them. The CDR3 protein is CASSSGGRTDTQYF. CDR3 coding DNA: TGCGCCAGCAGCTCCGGGGGGCGCACAGATACGCAGTATTTT.

In this sample, this clone turned up once. The chain joins TRBV7-2 to TRBJ1-5; weak D call: TRBD1 (6 bases). The V end lost 4 bases, the J end lost 3 bases, and 10 bases lay between the germline ends. Germline V gives CDR1 SGHTA, CDR2 FQGNSA. The CDR3 consists of 14 residues. The CDR3 protein is CASSSDRNNQPQHF. CDR3 DNA: TGTGCCAGCAGCTCGGACAGAAACAATCAGCCCCAGCATTTT.

The V and J genes are TRBV28 and TRBJ1-2; 8 nucleotides line up with TRBD1. With V trimmed by 3 bases and J by 1 base, 4 bases remained unmatched. CDR3 length: 15 amino acids. Germline lookup yields CDR1 MDHEN and CDR2 SYDVKM. The DNA of the CDR3 is TGTGCCAGCAGTTTCACAGGGGGACTTAACTATGGCTACACCTTC. It is translated as CASSFTGGLNYGYTF.

The DNA for the CDR3 is TGTGCCAGCAGCTTCGGGACTCAAGAGACCCAGTACTTC. It codes for CASSFGTQETQYF. The genes are TRBV5-6 and TRBJ2-5, with D possibly matching TRBD2 (6 bases). The CDR3 has 13 amino acids. V lost 2 bases and J lost 2, with 7 bases in between. The V gene's germline CDR1 is SGHDT and CDR2 YYEEEE.

The chain has TRBV29-1 and TRBJ1-4, with TRBD1 as a possible D gene (6 bases). Per the germline V gene, CDR1 is SQVTM and CDR2 is ANQGSEA. V dropped 4 bases and J dropped 8 bases, with 14 bases sitting between them. The CDR3 runs 13 residues. The CDR3 loop is CSVGGQAGEKLFF. Here the CDR3 DNA reads TGCAGCGTTGGGGGACAAGCTGGGGAAAAACTGTTTTTT.